These T cell receptor beta chains were read from a single sample in a study of cytomegalovirus exposure and HLA in healthy donors. Data came from immunoSEQ multiplex PCR; TCRdb stores just in-frame clones and leaves some out. The profile shows some 100,000 clones, 69% of them singletons. The sample comprised PBMCs. Receptors originate from a woman between 65 and 79 years old in good health and CMV-seropositive. Both conserved end residues are part of each CDR3. Fields, in order: J gene, D gene, V gene, clone size, CDR3 protein, CDR3 DNA. D genes are given only for firm matches. Clone size is given for some rows only: seen once, a few or many times, or a class if the clone is expanded.

J gene: TRBJ2-7
D gene: TRBD2
V gene: TRBV4-2
clone size: .
CDR3 protein: CASSAKLLAGGSSSYEQYF
CDR3 DNA: TGTGCCAGCAGCGCGAAATTACTAGCGGGGGGTTCGAGCTCCTACGAGCAGTACTTC

J gene: TRBJ2-1
D gene: .
V gene: TRBV7-2
clone size: .
CDR3 protein: CASSFPIGEQFF
CDR3 DNA: TGTGCCAGCAGCTTTCCCATCGGGGAGCAGTTCTTC

J gene: TRBJ1-1
D gene: .
V gene: TRBV15
clone size: .
CDR3 protein: CATSRSRVPNTEAFF
CDR3 DNA: TGTGCCACCAGCAGATCGCGGGTGCCCAACACTGAAGCTTTCTTT

J gene: TRBJ1-2
D gene: .
V gene: TRBV29-1
clone size: .
CDR3 protein: CSVGSAGRGGYTF
CDR3 DNA: TGCAGCGTTGGAAGTGCAGGGCGCGGTGGCTACACCTTC

J gene: TRBJ1-1
D gene: .
V gene: TRBV7-3
clone size: .
CDR3 protein: CASSPGSTIGAFF
CDR3 DNA: TGTGCCAGCAGCCCCGGGTCGACGATAGGAGCTTTCTTT

J gene: TRBJ1-2
D gene: .
V gene: TRBV27
clone size: .
CDR3 protein: CASSIVRGYGYTF
CDR3 DNA: TGTGCCAGCAGTATCGTCAGGGGTTACGGCTACACCTTC

J gene: TRBJ1-5
D gene: .
V gene: TRBV4-3
clone size: .
CDR3 protein: CASSQDPGDSNQPQHF
CDR3 DNA: TGCGCCAGCAGCCAAGATCCAGGGGACAGCAATCAGCCCCAGCATTTT

J gene: TRBJ2-7
D gene: TRBD1
V gene: TRBV19
clone size: .
CDR3 protein: CASSNRGLYEQYF
CDR3 DNA: TGTGCCAGTAGTAACAGGGGGCTCTACGAGCAGTACTTC

J gene: TRBJ2-7
D gene: .
V gene: TRBV30
clone size: .
CDR3 protein: CAWSVQGYEQYF
CDR3 DNA: TGTGCCTGGAGTGTACAGGGCTACGAGCAGTACTTC

J gene: TRBJ2-2
D gene: .
V gene: TRBV13
clone size: .
CDR3 protein: CASSTVGGKRTGELFF
CDR3 DNA: TGTGCCAGCAGCACCGTTGGGGGGAAGAGGACCGGGGAGCTGTTTTTT

J gene: TRBJ1-6
D gene: .
V gene: TRBV5-1
clone size: few
CDR3 protein: CASSLADTLALGSPLHF
CDR3 DNA: TGCGCCAGCAGCTTGGCGGACACCCTCGCATTAGGTTCACCCCTCCACTTT

J gene: TRBJ2-1
D gene: TRBD2
V gene: TRBV23-1
clone size: few
CDR3 protein: CASPKGTSGVSYNEQFF
CDR3 DNA: TGCGCCAGCCCAAAAGGCACTAGCGGGGTTTCCTACAATGAGCAGTTCTTC

J gene: TRBJ2-5
D gene: TRBD1
V gene: TRBV10-3
clone size: .
CDR3 protein: CAISAATGGVETQYF
CDR3 DNA: TGTGCCATCAGTGCAGCAACAGGGGGCGTCGAGACCCAGTACTTC

J gene: TRBJ2-5
D gene: TRBD2
V gene: TRBV4-1
clone size: .
CDR3 protein: CASSQMGLAGKETQYF
CDR3 DNA: TGCGCCAGCAGCCAAATGGGACTAGCGGGGAAAGAGACCCAGTACTTC